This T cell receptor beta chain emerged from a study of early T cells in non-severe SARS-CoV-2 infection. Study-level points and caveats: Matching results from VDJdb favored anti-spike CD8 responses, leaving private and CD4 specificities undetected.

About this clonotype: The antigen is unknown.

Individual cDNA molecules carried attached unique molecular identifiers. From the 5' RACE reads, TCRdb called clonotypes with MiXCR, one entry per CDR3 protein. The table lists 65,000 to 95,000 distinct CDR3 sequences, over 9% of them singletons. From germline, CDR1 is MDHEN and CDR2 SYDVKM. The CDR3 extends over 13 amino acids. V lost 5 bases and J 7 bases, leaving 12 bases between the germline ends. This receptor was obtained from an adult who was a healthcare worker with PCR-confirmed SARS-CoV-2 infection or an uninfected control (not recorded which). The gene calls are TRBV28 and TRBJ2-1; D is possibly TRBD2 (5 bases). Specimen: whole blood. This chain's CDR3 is CASSPRTENEQFF. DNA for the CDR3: TGTGCCAGCAGTCCTAGGACTGAGAATGAGCAGTTCTTC.